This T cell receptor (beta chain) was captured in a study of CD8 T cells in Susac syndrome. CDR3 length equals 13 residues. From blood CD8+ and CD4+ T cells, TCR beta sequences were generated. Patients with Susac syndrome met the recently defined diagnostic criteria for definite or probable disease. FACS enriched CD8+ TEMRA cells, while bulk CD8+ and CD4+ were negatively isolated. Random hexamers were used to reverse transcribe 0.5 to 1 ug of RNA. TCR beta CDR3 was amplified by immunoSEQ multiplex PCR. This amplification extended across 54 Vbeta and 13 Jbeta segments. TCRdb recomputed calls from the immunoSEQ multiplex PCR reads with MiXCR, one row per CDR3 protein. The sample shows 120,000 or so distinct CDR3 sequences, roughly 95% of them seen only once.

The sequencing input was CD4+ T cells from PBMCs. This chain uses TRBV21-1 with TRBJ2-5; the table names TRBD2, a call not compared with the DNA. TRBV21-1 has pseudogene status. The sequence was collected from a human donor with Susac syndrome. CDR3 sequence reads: CASSNEAEETQYF. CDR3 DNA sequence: TGTGCCAGCAGCAACGAAGCGGAAGAGACCCAGTACTTC.